This entry features one T cell receptor beta chain sequence. The antigen is undetermined. This sample was included in a study of T cells expressing NK-cell markers. Whole-study context: Sorted CD3+CD56+NKG2C+, CD3+CD56+NKG2C- and CD3+CD56-NKG2C+ T-cell subsets were beta-chain profiled. In the group of eight sequenced donors, seven were HCMV-seropositive and one was seronegative.

The CDR3 is 15 residues long. The germline V gene encodes CDR1 LGHDT and CDR2 YNNKEL (reference sequence). Researchers built TCR beta cDNA using 5'RACE template switching with UMIs. Using the 5' RACE reads, TCRdb records one entry per CDR3 protein without DNA. The sample includes roughly 150,000 distinct CDR3 sequences. Regarding the study as a whole: The CD3+CD56-NKG2C+ fraction of a handful of donors was also led by these clonotypes.

The source material was blood T cells: a sorted CD56 or NKG2C T cell subset, CD4+ or CD8+ T cells, or bulk PBMC T cells (not recorded which). V gene TRBV3-1 combines with J gene TRBJ2-5; TCRdb selects TRBD1, and the lack of DNA leaves this call unchecked. The sequence came from a man aged 18-75 years in good health. The CDR3 spells CASSQARWGQETQYF.